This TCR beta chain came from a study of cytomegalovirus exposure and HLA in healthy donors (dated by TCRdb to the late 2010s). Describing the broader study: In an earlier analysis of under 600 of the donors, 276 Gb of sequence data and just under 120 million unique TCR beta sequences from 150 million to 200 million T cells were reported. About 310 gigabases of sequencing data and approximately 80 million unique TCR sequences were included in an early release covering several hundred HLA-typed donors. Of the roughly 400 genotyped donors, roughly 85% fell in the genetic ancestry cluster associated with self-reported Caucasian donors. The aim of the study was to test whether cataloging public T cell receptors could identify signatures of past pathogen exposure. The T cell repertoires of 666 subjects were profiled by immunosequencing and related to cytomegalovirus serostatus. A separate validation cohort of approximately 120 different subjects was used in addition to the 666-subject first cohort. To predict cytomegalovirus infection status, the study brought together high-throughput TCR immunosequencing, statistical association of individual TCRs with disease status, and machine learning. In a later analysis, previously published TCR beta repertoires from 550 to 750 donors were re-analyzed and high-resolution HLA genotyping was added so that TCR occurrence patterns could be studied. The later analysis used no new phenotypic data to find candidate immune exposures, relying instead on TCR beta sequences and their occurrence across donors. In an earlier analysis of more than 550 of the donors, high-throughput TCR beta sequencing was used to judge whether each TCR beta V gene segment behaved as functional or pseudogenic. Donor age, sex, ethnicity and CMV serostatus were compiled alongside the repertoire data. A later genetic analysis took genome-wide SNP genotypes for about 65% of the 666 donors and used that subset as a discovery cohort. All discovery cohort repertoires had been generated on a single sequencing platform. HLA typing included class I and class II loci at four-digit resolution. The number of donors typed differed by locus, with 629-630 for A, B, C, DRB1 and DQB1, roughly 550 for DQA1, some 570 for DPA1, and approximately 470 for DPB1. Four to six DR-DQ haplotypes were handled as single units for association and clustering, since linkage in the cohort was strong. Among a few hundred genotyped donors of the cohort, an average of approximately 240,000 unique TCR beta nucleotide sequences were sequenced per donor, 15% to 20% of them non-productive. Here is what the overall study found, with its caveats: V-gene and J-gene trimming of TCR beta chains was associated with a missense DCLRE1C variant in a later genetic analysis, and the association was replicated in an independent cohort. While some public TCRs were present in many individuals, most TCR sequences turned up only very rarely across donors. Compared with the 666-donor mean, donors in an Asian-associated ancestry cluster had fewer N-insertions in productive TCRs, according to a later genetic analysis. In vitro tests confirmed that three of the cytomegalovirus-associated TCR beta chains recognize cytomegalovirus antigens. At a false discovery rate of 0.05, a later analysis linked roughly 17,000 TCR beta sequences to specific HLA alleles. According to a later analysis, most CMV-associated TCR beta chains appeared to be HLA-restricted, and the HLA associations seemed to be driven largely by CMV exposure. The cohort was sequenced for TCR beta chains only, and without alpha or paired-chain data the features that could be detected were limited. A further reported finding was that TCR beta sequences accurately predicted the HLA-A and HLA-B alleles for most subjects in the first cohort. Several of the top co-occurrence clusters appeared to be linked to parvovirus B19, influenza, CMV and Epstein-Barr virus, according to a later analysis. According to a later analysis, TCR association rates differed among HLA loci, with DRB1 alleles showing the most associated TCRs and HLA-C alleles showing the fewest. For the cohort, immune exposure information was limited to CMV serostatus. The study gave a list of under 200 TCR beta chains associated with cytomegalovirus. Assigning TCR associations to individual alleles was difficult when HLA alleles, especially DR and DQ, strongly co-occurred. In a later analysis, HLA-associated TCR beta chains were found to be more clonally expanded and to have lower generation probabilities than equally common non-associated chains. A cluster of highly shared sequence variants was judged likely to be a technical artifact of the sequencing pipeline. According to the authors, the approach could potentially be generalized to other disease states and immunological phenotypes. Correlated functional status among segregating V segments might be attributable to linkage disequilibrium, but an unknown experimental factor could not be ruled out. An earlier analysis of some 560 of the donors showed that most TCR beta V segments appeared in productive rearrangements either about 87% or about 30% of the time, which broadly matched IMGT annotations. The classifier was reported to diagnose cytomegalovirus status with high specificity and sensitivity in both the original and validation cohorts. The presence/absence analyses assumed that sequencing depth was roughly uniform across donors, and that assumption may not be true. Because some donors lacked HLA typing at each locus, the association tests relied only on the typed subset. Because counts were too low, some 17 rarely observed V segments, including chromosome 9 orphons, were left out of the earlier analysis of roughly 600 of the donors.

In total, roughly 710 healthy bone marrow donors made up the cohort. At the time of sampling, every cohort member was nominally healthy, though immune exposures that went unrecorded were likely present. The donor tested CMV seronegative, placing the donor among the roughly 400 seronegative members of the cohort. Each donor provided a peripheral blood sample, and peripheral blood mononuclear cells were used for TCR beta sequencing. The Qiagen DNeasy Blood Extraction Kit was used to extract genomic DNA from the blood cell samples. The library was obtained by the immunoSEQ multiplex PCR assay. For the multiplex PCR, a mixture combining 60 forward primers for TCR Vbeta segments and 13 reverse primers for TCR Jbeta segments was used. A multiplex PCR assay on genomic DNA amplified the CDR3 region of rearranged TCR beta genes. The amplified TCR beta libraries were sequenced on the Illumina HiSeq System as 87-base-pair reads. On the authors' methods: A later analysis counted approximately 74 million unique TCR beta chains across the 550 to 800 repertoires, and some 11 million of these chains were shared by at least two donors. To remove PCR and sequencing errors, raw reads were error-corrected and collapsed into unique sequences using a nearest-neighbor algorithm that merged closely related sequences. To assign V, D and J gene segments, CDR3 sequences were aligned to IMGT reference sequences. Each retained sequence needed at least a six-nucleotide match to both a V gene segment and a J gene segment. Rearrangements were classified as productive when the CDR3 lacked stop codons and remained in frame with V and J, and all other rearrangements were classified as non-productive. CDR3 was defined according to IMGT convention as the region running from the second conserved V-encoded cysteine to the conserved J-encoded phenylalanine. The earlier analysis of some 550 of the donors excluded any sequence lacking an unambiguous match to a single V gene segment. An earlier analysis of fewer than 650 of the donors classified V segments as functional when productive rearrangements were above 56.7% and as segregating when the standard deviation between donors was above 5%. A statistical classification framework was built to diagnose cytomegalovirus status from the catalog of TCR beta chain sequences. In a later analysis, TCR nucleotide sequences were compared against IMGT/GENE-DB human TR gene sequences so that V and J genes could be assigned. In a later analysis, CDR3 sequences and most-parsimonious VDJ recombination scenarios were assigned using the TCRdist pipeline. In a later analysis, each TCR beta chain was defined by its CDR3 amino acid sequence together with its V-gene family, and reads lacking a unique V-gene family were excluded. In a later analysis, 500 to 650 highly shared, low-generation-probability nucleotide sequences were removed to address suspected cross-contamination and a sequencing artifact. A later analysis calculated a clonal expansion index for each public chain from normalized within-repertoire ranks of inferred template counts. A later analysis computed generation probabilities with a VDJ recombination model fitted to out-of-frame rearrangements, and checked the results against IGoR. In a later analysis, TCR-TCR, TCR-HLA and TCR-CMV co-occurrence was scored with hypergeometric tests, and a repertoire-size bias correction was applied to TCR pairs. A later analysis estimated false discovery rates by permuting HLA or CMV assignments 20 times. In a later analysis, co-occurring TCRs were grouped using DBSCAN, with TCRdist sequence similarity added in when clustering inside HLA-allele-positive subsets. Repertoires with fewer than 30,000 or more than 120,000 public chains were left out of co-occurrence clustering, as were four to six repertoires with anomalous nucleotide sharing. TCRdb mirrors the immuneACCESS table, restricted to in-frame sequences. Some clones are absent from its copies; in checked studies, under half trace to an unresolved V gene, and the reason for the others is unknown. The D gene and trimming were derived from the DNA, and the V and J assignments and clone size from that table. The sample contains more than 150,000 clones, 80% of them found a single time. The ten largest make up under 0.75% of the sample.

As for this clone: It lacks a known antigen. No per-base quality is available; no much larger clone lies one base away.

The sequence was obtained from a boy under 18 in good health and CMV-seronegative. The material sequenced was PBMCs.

Read as DNA, the sequence is TGTGCCAGCAGCTTGGTTGAGTATCCGCGCCACAATGAGCAGTTCTTC. Its protein is CASSLVEYPRHNEQFF. Recombination joined TRBV5-8 with TRBJ2-1, with the identity of the D gene unclear. From the germline V gene, CDR1 is SGHTS and CDR2 is YDEGEE. The CDR3 contains 16 residues, cysteine and phenylalanine counted. The kept DNA is CDR3 alone, 48 bases in frame from the first base. The V and J ends are trimmed by 0 bases and 5 bases, leaving 15 bases between them.